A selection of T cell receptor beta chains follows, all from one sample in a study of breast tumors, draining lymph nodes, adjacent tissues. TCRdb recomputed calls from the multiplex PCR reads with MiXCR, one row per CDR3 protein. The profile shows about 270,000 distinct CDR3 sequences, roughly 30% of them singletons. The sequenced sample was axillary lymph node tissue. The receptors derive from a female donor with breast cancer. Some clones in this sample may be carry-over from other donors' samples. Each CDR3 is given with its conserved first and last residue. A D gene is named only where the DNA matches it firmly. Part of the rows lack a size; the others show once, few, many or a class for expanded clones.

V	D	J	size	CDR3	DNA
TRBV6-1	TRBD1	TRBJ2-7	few	CASTPGQASSYEQYF	TGTGCCAGCACCCCGGGACAGGCGAGCTCCTACGAGCAGTACTTC
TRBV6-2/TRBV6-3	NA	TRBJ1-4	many	CASSWPDEEKLFF	TGTGCCAGCAGTTGGCCGGACGAGGAAAAACTGTTTTTT
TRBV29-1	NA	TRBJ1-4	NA	CSVPTNGKLFF	TGCAGCGTTCCAACTAATGGAAAACTGTTTTTT
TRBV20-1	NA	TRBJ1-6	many	CSASEHPYNSPLHF	TGCAGTGCTAGTGAACACCCATATAATTCACCCCTCCACTTT
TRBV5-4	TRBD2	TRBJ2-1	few	CASSLILAGANEQFF	TGTGCCAGCAGCTTGATCCTAGCGGGAGCCAATGAGCAGTTCTTC
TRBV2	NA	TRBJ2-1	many	CASGVLRGTYNEQFF	TGTGCCAGTGGTGTACTCCGCGGAACCTACAATGAGCAGTTCTTC
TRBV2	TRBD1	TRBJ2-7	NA	CASGEGQGAWVEQYF	TGTGCCAGCGGTGAAGGACAGGGGGCATGGGTCGAGCAGTACTTC
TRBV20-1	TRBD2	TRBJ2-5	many	CSARRLAGGPGETQYF	TGCAGTGCCAGGAGACTAGCGGGAGGGCCGGGAGAGACCCAGTACTTC
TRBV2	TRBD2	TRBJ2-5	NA	CASAWLAGGETQYF	TGTGCCAGCGCCTGGCTAGCGGGAGGAGAGACCCAGTACTTC
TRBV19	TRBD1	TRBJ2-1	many	CASSIHRGTIEQFF	TGTGCCAGTAGTATACACAGGGGAACTATTGAGCAGTTCTTC
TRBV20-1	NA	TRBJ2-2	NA	CSLRDWSGELFF	TGCAGCTTACGGGATTGGTCCGGGGAGCTGTTTTTT
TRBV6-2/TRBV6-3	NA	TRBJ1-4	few	CASGGSWANEKLFF	TGTGCCAGCGGGGGGAGCTGGGCTAATGAAAAACTGTTTTTT
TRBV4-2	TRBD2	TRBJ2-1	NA	CASSQDSGIGEQFF	TGTGCCAGCAGCCAAGATAGCGGGATCGGTGAGCAGTTCTTC
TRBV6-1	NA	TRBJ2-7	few	CASRAGLYYEQYF	TGTGCCAGCAGAGCCGGACTTTACTACGAGCAGTACTTC
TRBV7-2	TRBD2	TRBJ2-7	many	CASSLWREWGGYEQYF	TGTGCCAGCAGCTTATGGCGGGAGTGGGGGGGATACGAGCAGTACTTC
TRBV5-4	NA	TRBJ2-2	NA	CASSLYRAANTGELFF	TGTGCCAGCAGCCTTTACCGGGCGGCGAACACCGGGGAGCTGTTTTTT
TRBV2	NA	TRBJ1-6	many	CASSEEQLYSPLHF	TGTGCCAGCAGTGAGGAACAGCTATATTCACCCCTCCACTTT
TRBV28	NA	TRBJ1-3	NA	CASTREPTVISGNTIYF	TGTGCCAGCACCCGAGAACCGACCGTTATCTCTGGAAACACCATATATTTT
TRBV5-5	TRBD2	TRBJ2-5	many	CASSFVGTSGQETQYF	TGTGCCAGCAGCTTTGTTGGGACTAGCGGTCAAGAGACCCAGTACTTC
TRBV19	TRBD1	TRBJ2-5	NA	CASRRDRLKTQYF	TGTGCCAGCCGAAGGGACAGGTTAAAGACCCAGTACTTC
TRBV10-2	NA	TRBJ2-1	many	CASRVAYEQFF	TGCGCCAGCAGAGTAGCTTATGAGCAGTTCTTC
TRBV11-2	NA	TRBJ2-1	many	CASSLAGDTYNEQFF	TGTGCCAGCAGCTTAGCGGGAGATACCTACAATGAGCAGTTCTTC
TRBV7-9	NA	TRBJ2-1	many	CASSFSGNNEQFF	TGTGCCAGCAGCTTTTCAGGGAACAATGAGCAGTTCTTC
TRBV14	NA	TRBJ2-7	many	CASSPTGVMYEQYF	TGTGCCAGCAGCCCCACGGGGGTTATGTACGAGCAGTACTTC
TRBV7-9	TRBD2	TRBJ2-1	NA	CASTPPSGRATGQSSYNEQFF	TGTGCCAGCACACCCCCCAGCGGGAGGGCCACGGGCCAGTCTAGCTACAATGAGCAGTTCTTC
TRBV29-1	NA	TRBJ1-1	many	CSVGIDTNTEAFF	TGCAGCGTTGGGATAGATACGAACACTGAAGCTTTCTTT
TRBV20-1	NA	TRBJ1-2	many	CSATGLGGYTF	TGCAGTGCAACAGGGCTTGGTGGCTACACCTTC
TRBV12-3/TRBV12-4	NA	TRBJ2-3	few	CASRMGQGRGDTQYF	TGTGCCAGCAGAATGGGGCAGGGGAGGGGAGATACGCAGTATTTT
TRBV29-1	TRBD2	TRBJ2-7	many	CSVRAGAYEQYF	TGCAGCGTTAGAGCGGGGGCCTACGAGCAGTACTTC
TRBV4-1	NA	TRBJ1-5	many	CASSRSLEGNQPQHF	TGCGCCAGCAGCCGGAGTCTAGAGGGCAATCAGCCCCAGCATTTT
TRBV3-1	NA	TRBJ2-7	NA	CASSQDRGSFREQYF	TGTGCCAGCAGCCAAGATCGCGGTAGTTTTCGCGAGCAGTACTTC
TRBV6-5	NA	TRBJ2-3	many	CASSSGQHTQYF	TGTGCCAGCAGTTCTGGACAGCATACGCAGTATTTT
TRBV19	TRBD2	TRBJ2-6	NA	CASTSGLAVGGPSGANVLTF	TGTGCCAGTACCTCGGGACTAGCGGTGGGAGGGCCGTCTGGGGCCAACGTCCTGACTTTC
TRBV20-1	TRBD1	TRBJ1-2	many	CSAVPEGAGGYTF	TGCAGTGCCGTTCCCGAGGGGGCGGGTGGCTACACCTTC
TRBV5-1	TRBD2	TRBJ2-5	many	CASSWGTSGIQETQYF	TGCGCCAGCAGCTGGGGGACTAGCGGGATCCAAGAGACCCAGTACTTC
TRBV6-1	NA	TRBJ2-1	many	CASSGDSYNEQFF	TGTGCCAGCAGTGGGGACTCCTACAATGAGCAGTTCTTC
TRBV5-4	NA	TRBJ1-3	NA	CASSLRGPRSGSTIYF	TGTGCCAGCAGCCTCAGGGGACCGCGCTCTGGAAGCACCATATATTTT
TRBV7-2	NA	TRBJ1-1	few	CASSFAGPSRGLTEAFF	TGTGCCAGCAGCTTCGCGGGCCCTTCCAGGGGATTGACTGAAGCTTTCTTT
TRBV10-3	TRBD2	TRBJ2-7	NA	CAISDILAGEGEQYF	TGTGCCATCAGTGATATTCTAGCGGGAGAAGGCGAGCAGTACTTC
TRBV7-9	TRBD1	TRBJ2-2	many	CASSLDRGPFSTGELFF	TGTGCCAGCAGTCTGGACAGGGGGCCGTTTAGCACCGGGGAGCTGTTTTTT
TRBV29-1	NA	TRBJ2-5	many	CSVGLYQETQYF	TGCAGCGTTGGGTTGTACCAAGAGACCCAGTACTTC
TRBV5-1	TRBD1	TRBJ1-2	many	CASSLSTGPNYGYTF	TGCGCCAGCAGCTTGTCGACAGGGCCTAACTATGGCTACACCTTC
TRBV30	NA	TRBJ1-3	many	CAWSWLGNTIYF	TGTGCCTGGAGTTGGTTGGGAAACACCATATATTTT
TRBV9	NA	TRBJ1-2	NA	CASSVLVGDTQYGYTF	TGTGCCAGCAGCGTGCTGGTGGGGGATACGCAGTATGGCTACACCTTC
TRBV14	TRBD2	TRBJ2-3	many	CASSQLSLLAPDTQYF	TGTGCCAGCAGCCAGCTATCTTTACTAGCGCCAGATACGCAGTATTTT
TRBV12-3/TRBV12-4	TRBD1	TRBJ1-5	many	CASSPGQGNQPQHF	TGTGCCAGCAGCCCGGGACAGGGCAATCAGCCCCAGCATTTT
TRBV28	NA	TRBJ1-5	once	CASSLVLNQPQHF	TGTGCCAGCAGTTTAGTCCTCAATCAGCCCCAGCATTTT
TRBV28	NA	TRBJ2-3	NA	CASSYTRPSTDTQYF	TGTGCCAGCAGTTACACACGTCCCAGCACAGATACGCAGTATTTT
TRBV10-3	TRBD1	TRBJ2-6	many	CATPGQGRGANVLTF	TGTGCCACCCCGGGACAGGGTAGGGGGGCCAACGTCCTGACTTTC
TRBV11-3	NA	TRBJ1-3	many	CASSEPGLEGNTIYF	TGTGCCAGCAGCGAGCCGGGACTCGAAGGAAACACCATATATTTT
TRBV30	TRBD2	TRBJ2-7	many	CACGEGLASYEQYF	TGTGCCTGTGGGGAGGGACTAGCGAGCTACGAGCAGTACTTC
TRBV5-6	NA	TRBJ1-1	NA	CASSLGTLTRSDAFF	TGTGCCAGCAGCTTGGGGACTTTGACAAGGTCCGATGCTTTCTTT
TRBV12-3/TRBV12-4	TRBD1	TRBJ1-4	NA	CASSLMGQANEKLFF	TGTGCCAGCAGCCTGATGGGACAGGCTAATGAAAAACTGTTTTTT